This T cell receptor (beta chain) was recovered during a study of blood T cell repertoires in COVID-19 (dated by TCRdb to about 2020). About the investigation overall: The collaborator samples originated in the United States, Italy and Spain and spanned the acute and convalescent phases of COVID-19. The prospective study material was composed of cDNA or gDNA derived from T cells, B-cell-depleted T cells, or PBMCs. The dataset comprised deeply sampled blood TCRbeta repertoires from subjects exposed to, actively infected with, or recovered from COVID-19. The repertoires were released in a freely available public database meant as a resource for research on the immune response to SARS-CoV-2. The samples were drawn from two sources: the first 160 participants of the ongoing ImmuneRACE study, and 1,000 to 1,500 subjects contributed by 6 global collaborators. Nearly every sample came with metadata listing a de-identified subject ID, COVID-19 status, age in years and sex. HLA class I and class II types, where available, came from metadata supplied by the sample provider rather than from assay-based typing.

Collaborating institutions collected whole blood in K2EDTA tubes following their own protocols. For TCRbeta analysis, collaborator samples were shipped as frozen whole blood, as isolated PBMCs, or as DNA extracted from either sample type. Cut back by 3 bases and 3 bases, the V and J ends lie 12 bases apart. The CDR3 runs 15 amino acids, cysteine and phenylalanine included. The CDR3 DNA has 45 bases and is translated from base 1. The germline V gene encodes CDR1 LNHDA and CDR2 SQIVND (reference sequence). Broader findings and caveats from the paper: The amount of clinical and demographic metadata varied by source and participant and was provided uncurated.

TCRbeta CDR3 regions were amplified from genomic DNA using the immunoSEQ Assay, a bias-controlled multiplex PCR. Under the source paper's analysis protocol: Nucleated cell counts per sample were estimated from amplification of reference gene primers within the assay. To quantify the absolute abundance of each unique TCRbeta CDR3 rearrangement, sequence reads were collapsed and filtered. For each sample, productive Simpson clonality was calculated as the square root of Simpson's diversity index across productive rearrangements. In its TCRdb copy, this immuneACCESS table keeps in-frame sequences only and misses some clones. Where compared with another copy, unresolved V genes explain less than half of these, and the others have no known cause. For V, J and clone size, that table is used; D and trimming come from the DNA. The sample table holds 97,000 or so clones, of which about nine tenths were seen once. The ten largest make up 1.7% of the sample.

With respect to this clone: Its binding antigen is unknown. Base qualities were left out, and no much larger clone turns up one base away.

Sequences were obtained from peripheral blood. The chain is encoded by TRBV19 joined to TRBJ1-5, and the D gene may be TRBD1, 5 bases matching. This clonotype was obtained from a man aged 55 to 70 with acute or convalescent COVID-19. The nucleotides read TGTGCCAGTAGTATCCAAGCGGGGGTCAATCAGCCCCAGCATTTT. Its protein product is CASSIQAGVNQPQHF.